Sequencing of this T cell receptor (beta chain) was carried out in a study of blood T cells in healthy people across ages. Study findings and constraints: TCR beta diversity correlated strongly with naive T cell percentage.

Samples had at least 6.5 million PBMCs isolated from them. Per the germline V gene, CDR1 is SGHRS and CDR2 is YFSETQ. The V end was cut by 0 bases, the J end by 0 bases, with 10 bases between. This CDR3 region has 17 residues. Notes on this clonotype: Its specificity is unknown.

The second PCR ran roughly 7 to 12 cycles with a sample-barcoded 5' primer and J-beta primers. From each sample, at least 2.5 million paired-end reads containing CDR3 were obtained. TCRdb redid the calling of the 5' RACE reads with MiXCR, one entry per CDR3 protein. This sample has some 750,000 distinct CDR3 sequences, with around a fifth found just once. The source is a man between 70 and 80 years old in good health. The source material was blood. The chain uses TRBV5-1 and TRBJ2-6, with no clear D. CDR3 sequence: CASSLGLRPSGANVLTF. The CDR3 nucleotides read TGCGCCAGCAGCTTGGGGCTTAGGCCCTCTGGGGCCAACGTCCTGACTTTC.